The 18 T cell receptor beta chains in this list originate from one sample, sequenced in a study of beta chain features in type 1 diabetes. The study reverse transcribed the entire isolated RNA, so it sequenced expressed TCRB transcripts. Assay: immunoSEQ multiplex PCR; the TCRdb copy retains only in-frame clones and omits some. This sample carries about 44,000 clones, about 51% of them seen once, and the ten largest clones take approximately 2.1%. Sequencing used Tregs from blood. All receptors derive from a woman aged 18-29 years in good health.

This clone was seen a handful of times. This chain uses TRBV7-2 with TRBJ2-1, with 8 bases lining up with TRBD2. Germline V gene lookup returns CDR1 SGHTA and CDR2 FQGNSA. With 5 bases clipped from V and 0 bases from J, the junction kept 15 bases outside the gene matches. This CDR3 contains 19 residues. As DNA, the CDR3 is TGTGCCAGCAGCGGGGGGGGACTAGTTACGCTGAGCTCCTACAATGAGCAGTTCTTC. Residues: CASSGGGLVTLSSYNEQFF.

The V call is TRBV5-1, the J call TRBJ1-1; D ambiguous. Germline CDR1 SGHRS, CDR2 YFSETQ. This CDR3 is built from 13 residues. V was pared by 2 bases and J by 4 bases, with 9 bases between. The CDR3: CASSFAGSTEAFF. In nucleotides, the CDR3 is TGCGCCAGCAGCTTCGCGGGGAGCACTGAAGCTTTCTTT.

The V gene is TRBV6-5, the J gene TRBJ2-7, with 8 bases aligning to TRBD1. The CDR3 covers 13 residues. Germline values: CDR1 MNHEY, CDR2 SVGAGI. With 5 bases clipped from V and 5 bases from J, the junction kept 5 bases outside the gene matches. The DNA of the CDR3 is TGTGCCAGCAGTAAGACAGGGGCCAACGAGCAGTACTTC. It encodes CASSKTGANEQYF.

This chain connects TRBV18 to TRBJ1-2, with TRBD1 identical over 8 bases. Germline V lookup: CDR1 KGHSH, CDR2 LQKENI. Unmatched junction bases numbered 4, after V lost 4 bases and J lost 3 bases. The CDR3 spans 14 residues. The CDR3: CASSQTDRDYGYTF. CDR3 nucleotides: TGTGCCAGCTCACAAACGGACAGGGACTATGGCTACACCTTC. Full variable domain (remainder filled in from reference TRBV18 and TRBJ1-2): NAGVMQNPRHLVRRRGQEARLRCSPMKGHSHVYWYRQLPEEGLKFMVYLQKENIIDESGMPKERFSAEFPKEGPSILRIQQVVRGDSAAYFCASSQTDRDYGYTFGSGTRLTVV.

V is TRBV19 and J is TRBJ2-7; D gene uncertain. This CDR3 has 12 residues. CDR1 and CDR2 (germline): LNHDA, SQIVND (reference sequence). Trimming stripped 9 bases from V and 0 bases from J, with 9 bases between. CDR3 amino acids: CARRCSSYEQYF. The CDR3 coding sequence is TGTGCCAGGAGGTGTAGCTCCTACGAGCAGTACTTC.

This clone turned up a few times. The genes are TRBV5-1 and TRBJ1-1; 7 bases align to TRBD1. CDR1 and CDR2 from the germline V gene are SGHRS and YFSETQ. This CDR3 is built from 16 residues. Trimming removed 5 bases from V and 3 bases from J; junction bases left unmatched: 13. The CDR3 loop reads CASSLPYRGEDTEAFF. The DNA for the CDR3 is TGCGCCAGCAGTTTACCCTACAGGGGAGAAGACACTGAAGCTTTCTTT.

This chain joins TRBV7-2 and TRBJ2-3; D is ambiguous. V lost 4 bases and J lost 0, with 11 bases in between. The CDR3 length is 15 residues. CDR1 and CDR2 (germline): SGHTA, FQGNSA. The CDR3 nucleotides are TGTGCCAGCAGCTATTCTGTAACTAGCACAGATACGCAGTATTTT. Translating it yields CASSYSVTSTDTQYF.

This clone turned up a few times. The chain combines TRBV19 with TRBJ2-1, with D perhaps matching TRBD2 (5 bases). Germline V CDR1 and CDR2: LNHDA, SQIVND (reference sequence). The CDR3 consists of 16 residues. Trimming pared 3 bases from V and 7 bases from J, leaving 19 bases between. The CDR3 is CASSMRASALGNEQFF. For the CDR3, the DNA is TGTGCCAGTAGTATGAGGGCCAGCGCCCTGGGGAATGAGCAGTTCTTC.

This clone appeared a single time. CDR3 coding DNA: TGTGCCAGCAGTTACTCGAGACTAGCGGGGGGGTTGGAGCAGTACTTC. This sequence encodes CASSYSRLAGGLEQYF. The V gene is TRBV6-5, the J gene TRBJ2-7; 14 positions agree with TRBD2. The CDR3 covers 16 residues. Unmatched junction bases numbered 5, after V lost 0 bases and J lost 7 bases. Germline V CDR1 and CDR2: MNHEY, SVGAGI.

The chain combines TRBV21-1 with TRBJ2-1; the table names TRBD2, a call not compared with the DNA. TRBV21-1 is a pseudogene segment. CDR3 size: 15 residues. The CDR3 region is CASSSHRSGDNEQFF. CDR3 nucleotides: TGTGCCAGCAGCTCTCATAGGAGCGGAGACAATGAGCAGTTCTTC.

The chain has TRBV18 and TRBJ1-2, with TRBD1 matching over 7 bases. In germline, CDR1 is KGHSH, CDR2 LQKENI. The CDR3 runs 16 residues. V trimming: 3 bases; J trimming: 0 bases; junction bases outside the gene matches: 7. CDR3 nucleotides: TGTGCCAGCTCACCCTTCCGGGACAGAACTAACTATGGCTACACCTTC. Translating it yields CASSPFRDRTNYGYTF.

This sequence joins TRBV5-1 and TRBJ2-2; 10 bases line up with TRBD2. CDR1 and CDR2 from the germline V gene are SGHRS and YFSETQ. V shed 7 bases and J 1 base; nucleotides not matched to a gene: 1. The CDR3 loop spans 14 amino acids. The CDR3 spells CASSSGRNTGELFF. The DNA for the CDR3 is TGCGCCAGCTCTAGCGGGAGGAACACCGGGGAGCTGTTTTTT.

The chain has TRBV6-5 and TRBJ2-1; 10 nucleotides line up with TRBD2. Losses at the gene ends were 0 bases for V and 5 bases for J; bases not matched to a gene: 4. The CDR3 has 16 amino acids. Germline V gene data show CDR1 as MNHEY and CDR2 as SVGAGI. The CDR3 DNA is TGTGCCAGCAGTTACTCTGAGGGACTAGCGAACAATGAGCAGTTCTTC. Translating it yields CASSYSEGLANNEQFF.

This clone came up a few times. The chain links TRBV7-9 to TRBJ1-5; D possibly corresponds to TRBD1 (5 bases). This CDR3 region has 15 residues. Trimming pared 5 bases from V and 0 bases from J, leaving 11 bases between. Germline-derived CDR1 and CDR2 are SEHNR and FQNEAQ (reference sequence). CDR3: CASSPGTYSNQPQHF. Written as DNA, the CDR3 is TGTGCCAGCAGCCCTGGGACTTATAGCAATCAGCCCCAGCATTTT. The whole variable domain, remainder taken from reference TRBV7-9 and TRBJ1-5, is DTGVSQNPRHKITKRGQNVTFRCDPISEHNRLYWYRQTLGQGPEFLTYFQNEAQLEKSRLLSDRFSAERPKGSFSTLEIQRTEQGDSAMYLCASSPGTYSNQPQHFGDGTRLSIL.

The chain combines TRBV9 with TRBJ2-3; 12 nucleotides line up with TRBD2. Germline CDR1 SGDLS, CDR2 YYNGEE. The V and J ends lost 6 bases and 4 bases, in that order; junction bases with no gene match: 6. The CDR3 totals 15 residues. The CDR3 sequence: CASTRLAGDADTQYF. The CDR3 DNA sequence: TGTGCCAGCACCAGACTAGCGGGAGACGCAGATACGCAGTATTTT. Based on the CDR3 plus reference TRBV9 and TRBJ2-3, the full variable domain is DSGVTQTPKHLITATGQRVTLRCSPRSGDLSVYWYQQSLDQGLQFLIQYYNGEERAKGNILERFSAQQFPDLHSELNLSSLELGDSALYFCASTRLAGDADTQYFGPGTRLTVL.

The V gene is TRBV6-5, the J gene TRBJ1-1; D remains unclear. V was shortened by 0 bases and J by 0 bases, with 8 bases between the two germline ends. This CDR3 region has 15 residues. Germline CDR1 MNHEY, CDR2 SVGAGI. The CDR3 region has the DNA TGTGCCAGCAGTTACTCCTCGGGGATGAACACTGAAGCTTTCTTT. Translated, it gives CASSYSSGMNTEAFF.

This chain connects TRBV2 to TRBJ1-5, with D maybe TRBD1 (5 bases). Deletions cut 5 bases from V and 3 bases from J, with 11 bases between. This CDR3 spans 14 amino acids. Germline CDR1 and CDR2: SNHLY and FYNNEI. CDR3 sequence (DNA): TGTGCCAGCAGTCGGACAAACCACAATCAGCCCCAGCATTTT. Amino acids: CASSRTNHNQPQHF.

J is TRBJ2-7 and V is TRBV7-6; TRBD2 agrees at 11 bases. Germline CDR1 reads SGHVS; CDR2 reads FNYEAQ. J lost 7 bases, V lost 5 bases, and 13 bases had no gene match. The CDR3 has 16 amino acids. The CDR3 reads CASSPLAGGTVEEQYF. The CDR3 coding sequence is TGTGCCAGCAGCCCCCTAGCGGGAGGTACAGTGGAAGAGCAGTACTTC.